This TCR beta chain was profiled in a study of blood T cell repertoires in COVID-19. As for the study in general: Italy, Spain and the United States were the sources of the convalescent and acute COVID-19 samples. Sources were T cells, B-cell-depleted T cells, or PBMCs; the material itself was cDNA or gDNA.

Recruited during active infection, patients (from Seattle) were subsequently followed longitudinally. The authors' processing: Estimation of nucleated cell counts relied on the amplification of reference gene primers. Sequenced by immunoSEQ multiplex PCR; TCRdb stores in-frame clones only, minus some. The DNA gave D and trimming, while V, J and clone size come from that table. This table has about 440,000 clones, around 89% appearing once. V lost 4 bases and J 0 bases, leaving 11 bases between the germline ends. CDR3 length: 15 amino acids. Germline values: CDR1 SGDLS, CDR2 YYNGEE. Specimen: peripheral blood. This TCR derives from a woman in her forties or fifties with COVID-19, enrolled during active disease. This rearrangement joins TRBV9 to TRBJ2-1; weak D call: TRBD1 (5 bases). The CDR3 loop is CASSPDTSSYNEQFF. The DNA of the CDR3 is TGTGCCAGCAGCCCGGACACGAGCTCCTACAATGAGCAGTTCTTC.